This T cell receptor (beta chain) was sequenced during a study of identifying expanded T cells in peripheral blood. The CDR3 is 16 amino acids. Germline V gives CDR1 MNHEY, CDR2 SVGAGI. V lost 2 bases and J lost 7, with 17 bases in between. No infections or other immune events were documented during collection. Clones were sequenced by immunoSEQ multiplex PCR, and TCRdb holds only the in-frame ones, with some missing. The sample holds 75,000 to 95,000 clones, approximately 90% seen once. Sequencing was done on a sample of blood. This receptor was taken from a person between 18 and 75 years old in good health. This sequence joins TRBV6-5 and TRBJ1-4; D is perhaps TRBD1 (5 bases). CDR3 in amino acids: CASSYTKGLGREKLFF. CDR3 nucleotides: TGTGCCAGCAGTTACACAAAGGGTTTGGGGCGTGAAAAACTGTTTTTT.